A single sample gave rise to the 25 T cell receptor beta chains below, sequenced in a study of T cells in Graves' hyperthyroidism and ophthalmopathy (dated by TCRdb to the late 2010s). The library was made by multiplex PCR. The listed sequencing device is Illumina HiSeq 2000. The TCR beta CDR3 regions were amplified from the RNA transcripts. A first-round RT-PCR of the TCR CDR3 used the HTBI primer set with the Qiagen OneStep RT-PCR kit. TCRdb trimmed public reads at Q25 via fastp, called clones via MiXCR and kept in-frame beta chains. CDR3 protein duplicates are merged, each entry listing the most common genes and DNA. In all, the sample holds almost 600,000 distinct CDR3 sequences, and roughly 14% of those were seen once. The top ten hold about 5.8% of the sample. The sequenced material came from blood. These receptors all stem from a woman aged 25 to 45 with Graves' hyperthyroidism that later progressed to Graves' ophthalmopathy.

The rearrangement links TRBV30 to TRBJ1-1; D is unclear. The CDR3 contains 13 residues. CDR1 is GTSNPN and CDR2 is SVGIG in the germline V gene (reference sequence). Trimming cost V 0 bases and J 4 bases, with 9 bases left between them. The CDR3 is CAWSVVGITEAFF. CDR3 nucleotides: TGTGCCTGGAGTGTAGTGGGAATCACTGAAGCTTTCTTT.

This clonotype appeared many times. The rearrangement uses TRBV2 and TRBJ2-7; maybe TRBD2 (6 bases). Per the germline V gene, CDR1 is SNHLY and CDR2 is FYNNEI. The CDR3 sequence is 15 residues long. V dropped 4 bases and J dropped 0 bases, with 13 bases sitting between them. The CDR3 sequence: CASSGKAGSSYEQYF. In DNA, the CDR3 is TGTGCCAGCAGTGGTAAGGCGGGAAGCTCCTACGAGCAGTACTTC.

This clonotype was counted many times. The chain uses TRBV20-1 and TRBJ1-1; D unclear. The CDR3 contains 16 residues. CDR1 is DFQATT, CDR2 SNEGSKA, per germline (reference sequence). V dropped 0 bases and J dropped 1 base, with 15 bases sitting between them. CDR3 DNA: TGCAGTGCTAGAGATATCCCCTCAGGCGAGAACACTGAAGCTTTCTTT. This translates into CSARDIPSGENTEAFF.

V gene TRBV5-4 combines with J gene TRBJ2-1; TRBD2 matches at 13 bases. Trimming removed 3 bases from V and 7 bases from J; junction bases left unmatched: 10. In germline, CDR1 is SGHNT, CDR2 YYREEE (reference sequence). This CDR3 is 17 amino acids long. CDR3 sequence (DNA): TGTGCCAGCAGCTACGGGACTAGCGGGATTCGTGGGAATGAGCAGTTCTTC. Protein product: CASSYGTSGIRGNEQFF. The whole variable domain, remainder taken from reference TRBV5-4 and TRBJ2-1, is ETGVTQSPTHLIKTRGQQVTLRCSSQSGHNTVSWYQQALGQGPQFIFQYYREEENGRGNFPPRFSGLQFPNYSSELNVNALELDDSALYLCASSYGTSGIRGNEQFFGPGTRLTVL.

This clonotype was recorded at least ten times. The chain links TRBV10-3 to TRBJ1-5; D unclear. Germline-derived CDR1 and CDR2 are ENHRY and SYGVKD. The CDR3 consists of 14 residues. V was pared by 4 bases and J by 1 base, with 8 bases between. CDR3 in amino acids: CAISAEWSNQPQHF. The CDR3 nucleotides are TGTGCCATCAGTGCCGAGTGGAGCAATCAGCCCCAGCATTTT.

The table lists this clonotype with many counts. The chain employs TRBV7-9 and TRBJ1-4; D is unresolved. CDR1 and CDR2 (germline): SEHNR, FQNEAQ (reference sequence). V was shortened by 5 bases and J by 8 bases, with 9 bases between the two germline ends. The CDR3 length is 12 residues. Written as DNA, the CDR3 is TGTGCCAGCAGCGCCGTCTACGAAAAACTGTTTTTT. It encodes CASSAVYEKLFF.

At least ten counts were recorded for this clonotype. The rearrangement links TRBV14 to TRBJ1-1; D remains unclear. The germline V gene has CDR1 SGHDN and CDR2 FVKESK. Trimming took off 2 bases at V and 3 bases at J, with 1 base between the two ends. The CDR3 loop spans 11 amino acids. The CDR3 DNA reads as TGTGCCAGCAGCCAATACACTGAAGCTTTCTTT. It yields the protein CASSQYTEAFF.

This chain uses TRBV19 with TRBJ1-3; D is perhaps TRBD1 (6 bases). The CDR3 runs to 14 residues. The V end lost 6 bases, the J end lost 4 bases, and 13 bases lay between the germline ends. In germline, CDR1 is LNHDA, CDR2 SQIVND (reference sequence). The CDR3 coding sequence is TGTGCCAGTAGGTCAGGGGATAAAGGAAACACCATATATTTT. This codes for CASRSGDKGNTIYF.

The chain couples TRBV4-1 to TRBJ2-7, with 11 nucleotides matching TRBD2. The germline CDR1 and CDR2 sequences are MGHRA and YSYEKL. CDR3 size: 15 residues. The V and J ends lost 6 bases and 2 bases, in that order; junction bases with no gene match: 6. The CDR3 spells CASRPLSGRAYEQYF. CDR3 nucleotides: TGCGCCAGCAGACCCCTTAGCGGGAGGGCCTACGAGCAGTACTTC.

In its sample, this clonotype was seen many times. This sequence joins TRBV12-3 or TRBV12-4 and TRBJ1-5; D gene ambiguous. The germline V and J ends were trimmed by 2 bases and 3 bases, with 11 bases remaining between them. The CDR3 has 15 residues. The CDR3, as DNA: TGTGCCAGCAGTTTATCGGGTGGGGACAATCAGCCCCAGCATTTT. Translation: CASSLSGGDNQPQHF.

The gene calls are TRBV20-1 and TRBJ2-3; TRBD2 might be the D (5 bases). V was cut by 1 base and J by 2 bases, with 13 bases left in between. This CDR3 comprises 15 residues. Germline CDR1 is DFQATT and CDR2 is SNEGSKA (reference sequence). CDR3 region: CSARGAADTTDTQYF. As DNA, the CDR3 is TGCAGTGCTAGAGGGGCAGCGGATACCACAGATACGCAGTATTTT.

This clonotype was recorded at least ten times. The chain carries TRBV7-2 and TRBJ2-7; either TRBD1 or TRBD2 may fit D (6 bases each). Trimming removed 6 bases from V and 2 bases from J, with 14 bases in between. Germline V gene sequence: CDR1 SGHTA, CDR2 FQGNSA. The CDR3 is 14 amino acids. The CDR3: CASSLGGSTYEQYF. The CDR3 coding sequence is TGTGCCAGCAGTTTGGGGGGCAGCACCTACGAGCAGTACTTC.

This clonotype was picked up a small number of times. The chain is built from TRBV28 and TRBJ1-5; 10 bases agree with TRBD1. CDR3 length equals 16 residues. Germline CDR1 MDHEN, CDR2 SYDVKM. V dropped 3 bases and J dropped 3; count of bases not matched to a gene: 5. The CDR3 here is CASSLGDRGLNQPQHF. For the CDR3, the DNA is TGTGCCAGCAGTTTGGGGGACAGGGGCCTCAATCAGCCCCAGCATTTT.

This clonotype has a count of ten or more. V gene TRBV27 combines with J gene TRBJ1-2, with a possible D match to TRBD1 (5 bases). The CDR3 sequence is 11 residues long. V gave up 10 bases and J gave up 8 bases, with 14 bases separating them. CDR1 and CDR2 (germline): MNHEY, SMNVEV (reference sequence). Here the CDR3 reads CAKGAGKGYTF. CDR3 DNA sequence: TGTGCCAAAGGGGCAGGGAAGGGCTACACCTTC.

The chain couples TRBV2 to TRBJ2-1; the D is unclear. The V gene's germline CDR1 is SNHLY and CDR2 FYNNEI. The V end lost 1 base, the J end lost 8 bases, and 9 bases lay between the germline ends. The CDR3 has 13 amino acids. The CDR3 DNA follows: TGTGCCAGCAGTGAAGGGATTCCGTATGAGCAGTTCTTC. It specifies CASSEGIPYEQFF.

The chain links TRBV14 to TRBJ2-3; D remains ambiguous. Germline V gene data show CDR1 as SGHDN and CDR2 as FVKESK. CDR3 length: 14 residues. Trimming pared 4 bases from V and 4 bases from J, leaving 12 bases between. The CDR3 loop is CASSLFYSADTQYF. The CDR3 bases are TGTGCCAGCAGCCTCTTCTACTCCGCAGATACGCAGTATTTT.

This clonotype was seen a handful of times. This chain connects TRBV7-2 to TRBJ2-7; 7 bases align to TRBD2. Germline trimming cut 2 bases from V and 3 bases from J; bases unmatched to any gene: 16. From germline, CDR1 is SGHTA and CDR2 FQGNSA. The length of the CDR3 is 18 residues. Written as DNA, the CDR3 is TGTGCCAGCAGCTTAAGCGGGGTGGGGTCGGCAGCAATCTACGAGCAGTACTTC. The encoded protein is CASSLSGVGSAAIYEQYF.

The V call is TRBV7-9, the J call TRBJ2-1; possible D gene TRBD2, 5 bases. CDR1 and CDR2 from the germline V gene are SEHNR and FQNEAQ (reference sequence). The CDR3 length is 14 residues. The ends were cut back, 11 bases at V and 0 bases at J, with 14 bases in the middle. The CDR3 DNA follows: TGTGCCGTCAGGCGGGTGAGCTCCTACAATGAGCAGTTCTTC. Protein sequence: CAVRRVSSYNEQFF.

The sample holds many counts of this clonotype. This chain links TRBV2 with TRBJ1-2; 10 bases fit TRBD1. V lost 6 bases and J lost 2; bases outside the gene matches: 6. CDR1 SNHLY and CDR2 FYNNEI come from the germline V gene. The CDR3 runs to 15 residues. DNA for the CDR3: TGTGCCAGCAGCCAGGGACAGGGGAGCAACTATGGCTACACCTTC. Protein product: CASSQGQGSNYGYTF.

This clonotype was detected many times. This chain links TRBV20-1 with TRBJ1-5; D may be TRBD1 (5 bases). This CDR3 is 17 amino acids long. Trimming took off 6 bases at V and 4 bases at J, with 25 bases between the two ends. Looked up from germline, CDR1 is DFQATT and CDR2 is SNEGSKA (reference sequence). The CDR3 DNA reads as TGCAGTGCCCCCGGTGATGGGAGGGGAGGATGGAATCAGCCCCAGCATTTT. This translates into CSAPGDGRGGWNQPQHF.

Ten or more counts support this clonotype. The genes are TRBV12-3 or TRBV12-4 and TRBJ2-5; D gene unclear. This CDR3 has 16 residues. V dropped 1 base and J dropped 2 bases, with 14 bases sitting between them. CDR3 region: CASSLGGTVGQETQYF. CDR3 in DNA: TGTGCCAGCAGTTTAGGTGGAACGGTGGGGCAAGAGACCCAGTACTTC.

At least ten counts were recorded for this clonotype. The V call is TRBV28, the J call TRBJ2-2; no reliable D call. Germline values: CDR1 MDHEN, CDR2 SYDVKM. CDR3 length: 13 residues. The germline V and J ends were trimmed by 5 bases and 2 bases, with 6 bases remaining between them. The CDR3: CASSHKNTGELFF. CDR3 nucleotides: TGTGCCAGCAGTCACAAAAACACCGGGGAGCTGTTTTTT.

This chain uses TRBV20-1 with TRBJ2-7; D could derive from TRBD1 or TRBD2 (6 bases each). The V end lost 0 bases, the J end lost 0 bases, and 24 bases lay between the germline ends. CDR1 and CDR2 (germline): DFQATT, SNEGSKA (reference sequence). CDR3 length equals 19 residues. This chain's CDR3 is CSARDEGPGAALTSYEQYF. Written as DNA, the CDR3 is TGCAGTGCTAGAGACGAGGGCCCGGGGGCAGCCCTAACCTCCTACGAGCAGTACTTC.

This clonotype showed up many times. This chain links TRBV27 with TRBJ1-5; D may be TRBD1 (6 bases). CDR1 and CDR2 from the germline V gene are MNHEY and SMNVEV (reference sequence). Trimming took off 2 bases at V and 5 bases at J, with 13 bases between the two ends. The CDR3 length is 15 residues. The DNA for the CDR3 is TGTGCCAGCAGTTTAAATGGGGGGCTCCATCAGCCCCAGCATTTT. Encoded protein: CASSLNGGLHQPQHF.

At least ten counts were recorded for this clonotype. The chain couples TRBV2 to TRBJ1-5, with 7 bases fitting TRBD1. Germline V gene lookup returns CDR1 SNHLY and CDR2 FYNNEI. The CDR3 runs 15 residues. J gave up 5 bases and V 6 bases, and 10 bases lay outside the gene matches. The DNA of the CDR3 is TGTGCCAGCAGCTACCCCGGGGACAGCTATCAGCCCCAGCATTTT. It is translated as CASSYPGDSYQPQHF.